One T cell receptor (beta chain) is described in this entry. Trimming pared 5 bases from V and 1 base from J, leaving 12 bases between. Germline-derived CDR1 and CDR2 are SGHTA and FQGNSA. The CDR3 extends over 16 amino acids. The data were obtained in a study of CD8 T cells in Susac syndrome. Random hexamers were used to reverse transcribe the RNA input (about 0.5 to 1 ug). Amplification of TCR beta CDR3 was carried out by immunoSEQ multiplex PCR, which covered 54 Vbeta and 13 Jbeta segments. One entry per CDR3 protein results from TCRdb running MiXCR on the immunoSEQ multiplex PCR reads. The sample carries about 160,000 distinct CDR3 sequences, approximately 93% recorded once. Peripheral blood CD8+ and CD4+ T cells were profiled by TCR beta sequencing. Included as multiple sclerosis controls were treatment-naive patients who had stable or active relapsing-remitting disease. In contrast to the negatively isolated CD8+ and CD4+ T cells, TEMRA cells were FACS-enriched.

The specimen was CD4+ T cells from PBMCs. The clonotype originates from a human donor with multiple sclerosis. The chain links TRBV7-2 to TRBJ2-6; tentative D call: TRBD1 (6 bases). The CDR3 DNA reads TGTGCCAGCAGCAAAGGGGGTGAATCTGGGGCCAACGTCCTGACTTTC. It is translated as CASSKGGESGANVLTF.